This T cell receptor beta chain was identified during a study of shared clonotypes between healthy human individuals. Every donor, a Caucasian adult, lived in Nashville, Tennessee. Losses at the gene ends were 2 bases for V and 6 bases for J; bases not matched to a gene: 10. The CDR3 extends over 16 amino acids. Looked up from germline, CDR1 is SGHRS and CDR2 is YFSETQ. The table came from immunoSEQ multiplex PCR; TCRdb's copy has only in-frame clones and leaves some out. The sample includes 1,500,000 or so clones, approximately 98.5% of them seen just once. This chain connects TRBV5-1 to TRBJ2-1, with 8 positions matching TRBD2. The TCR comes from a man between 25 and 39 years old in good health. Sequencing input: naive CD4+ T cells sorted from blood. Indicated subset: CD45RA+ positively selected. Here the CDR3 DNA reads TGCGCCAGCAGCTTACCGCCGGGACTAGGTCGCAATGAGCAGTTCTTC. Protein: CASSLPPGLGRNEQFF.